This TCR beta chain was documented in a study of blood T cells in healthy people across ages. In its sample, this clonotype was seen many times. Its antigen is as yet unknown. The CDR3 has 18 residues. Germline CDR1 and CDR2: SQVTM and ANQGSEA. Every sample had a minimum of 6.5 million PBMCs isolated. Every sample gave at least 5 micrograms of total RNA when it was extracted. Study-wide points: Changes in expanded clonotypes were possibly confounded, as the CMV status of donors was unknown.

It was with a sample-barcoded 5' primer and a J-beta primer mix that a second PCR of roughly 7 to 12 cycles was run. Each CDR3 protein is one row after TCRdb ran MiXCR on the 5' RACE reads. Here the sample spans 500,000 to 550,000 distinct CDR3 sequences, around 24% being singletons. The same data also went into a second study, on T cells of mothers and their children. Turning to that study: Sample barcodes and 2-4 random nucleotides were added by the M1S primer of the second PCR.

Input material: blood. This rearrangement joins TRBV29-1 to TRBJ2-1; TRBD2 agrees at 14 bases. The J call is uncertain, as TRBJ2-7 better fits the DNA end. This TCR derives from a boy under 18 in good health. The CDR3 protein is CSVVLTGTSGGDVSEQYF. Here the CDR3 DNA reads TGCAGCGTTGTCCTAACCGGGACTAGCGGGGGCGATGTTTCCGAGCAGTACTTC.